There are a few counts of the clone carrying this T cell receptor (beta chain). The assay was immunoSEQ multiplex PCR, and TCRdb's table has in-frame clones only and misses some. The sample has 40,000 or so clones, 75% to 90% seen once; the top ten hold 18%. The entry originates in a study of T cell responses to AZD1222 COVID-19 vaccine. V trimming: 9 bases; J trimming: 4 bases; junction bases outside the gene matches: 8. CDR3 length: 15 residues. Germline loops: CDR1 MNHEY, CDR2 SVGAGI. This clonotype originated in an adult who received the AZD1222 COVID-19 vaccine. The chain combines TRBV6-5 with TRBJ2-3, with 12 nucleotides matching TRBD1. Sequencing was performed on peripheral blood, taken 28 days after the second AZD1222 dose. In DNA, the CDR3 is TGTGCCAGTAGGTGGGACAGGGGGCGCGCAGATACGCAGTATTTT. Encoded protein: CASRWDRGRADTQYF.